This T cell receptor (beta chain) was sequenced during a study of graft-versus-host responses after intestinal transplantation. Study-wide background: Isolated intestinal, liver-intestinal, or multivisceral transplants had been given to the recipients. Induction with anti-thymocyte globulin, then tacrolimus and steroids for around three years, was given to all recipients. Regarding the study as a whole: Graft-versus-host to host-versus-graft clonal ratios in allografts were high in patients with graft-donor T cell macrochimerism. Maximum circulating GvH clone levels tracked with early post-transplant HvG decreases.

TCRdb's copy holds only in-frame clones and misses some; the assay was immunoSEQ multiplex PCR. The sample lists about 88,000 clones; around 93% were seen once. This CDR3 is built from 14 residues. V dropped 5 bases and J dropped 7; count of bases not matched to a gene: 6. Germline loops: CDR1 LNHDA, CDR2 SQIVND (reference sequence). In regard to this clone: What it binds is unknown.

The source material was unstimulated CD4+ T cells sorted from spleen or lymph node cells, sampled before transplant. This chain links TRBV19 with TRBJ2-2, with TRBD1 identical over 8 bases. The TCR sequence derives from a human donor who was the organ donor for an intestinal transplant. CDR3 nucleotides: TGTGCCAGTAGTCCTCAGGGGGCAGTCGGGGAGCTGTTTTTT. The encoded protein is CASSPQGAVGELFF.